The next 2 T cell receptor beta chains were all read from a single sample in a study of Graves' ophthalmopathy and Graves' hyperthyroidism (dated by TCRdb to 2017 to 2018). Sequencing was carried out with an Illumina HiSeq 2000. TCR beta CDR3 regions were amplified from RNA transcripts for repertoire sequencing. The first round of RT-PCR was done with HTBI primers and the Qiagen OneStep RT-PCR kit, and was followed by a second round of multiplex PCR, then size selection and purification. The public reads were quality trimmed at Q25 with fastp and then assembled into clones with MiXCR by TCRdb, keeping productive beta chains. CDR3 protein duplicates are merged, each entry listing the most common genes and DNA. This sample is represented by under 350,000 distinct CDR3 sequences; roughly a sixth of them were singletons. The ten largest clones represent around 12% of the sample. Sequenced: peripheral blood. These TCRs come from an adult man with Graves' ophthalmopathy.

This clonotype has at least ten counts. The chain carries TRBV7-2 and TRBJ2-7, with TRBD1 identical over 7 bases. The germline V gene has CDR1 SGHTA and CDR2 FQGNSA. CDR3 length equals 16 residues. Losses at the gene ends were 4 bases for V and 0 bases for J; bases not matched to a gene: 9. The DNA for the CDR3 is TGTGCCAGCAGCTCCCTGGACAGGCAAAGCTCCTACGAGCAGTACTTC. Its protein product is CASSSLDRQSSYEQYF.

The chain recombines TRBV11-1 with TRBJ2-5, with a possible D match to TRBD2 (5 bases). This CDR3 is built from 12 residues. Looked up from germline, CDR1 is SGHAT and CDR2 is FQDESV (reference sequence). The V and J ends lost 5 bases and 5 bases respectively, with 9 bases between them. This CDR3 is CASSPGLETQYF. The CDR3 DNA follows: TGTGCCAGCAGCCCCGGACTGGAGACCCAGTACTTC.